The clone carrying this T cell receptor beta chain was picked up many times. Its cognate antigen is unknown. Per the germline V gene, CDR1 is MDHEN and CDR2 is SYDVKM. The CDR3 consists of 15 residues. Trimming removed 3 bases from V and 1 base from J, with 11 bases in between. The sample belongs to a study of T-cell reconstitution after alpha-beta-depleted transplantation in children. The TCRbeta library incorporated unique molecular identifiers. TCRdb analysed the PCR reads with MiXCR anew, one entry per CDR3 protein. Of approximately 630,000 distinct CDR3 sequences listed, about 12% are singletons. Study observations and caveats: By about two months after transplant, alpha-beta T cells reportedly arose from several hundred graft clones that had expanded.

The sample here was PBMCs, taken before TCRalphabeta/CD19-depleted stem cell transplant. The chain uses TRBV28 and TRBJ2-3; maybe TRBD2 (6 bases). The sequence was obtained from a girl aged 2-15 years with congenital amegakaryocytic thrombocytopenia, due to receive a stem cell transplant. CDR3 DNA: TGTGCCAGCAGTTTCAAGGGAGGACGCACAGATACGCAGTATTTT. It specifies CASSFKGGRTDTQYF. Complete variable domain (other parts from reference TRBV28 and TRBJ2-3): DVKVTQSSRYLVKRTGEKVFLECVQDMDHENMFWYRQDPGLGLRLIYFSYDVKMKEKGDIPEGYSVSREKKERFSLILESASTNQTSMYLCASSFKGGRTDTQYFGPGTRLTVL.